This T cell receptor (beta chain) is drawn from a study of blood T cell repertoires in COVID-19. Looking at the study overall: COVID-19 samples collected from the United States, Italy and Spain covered acute and convalescent phases. PBMCs, B-cell-depleted T cells, or T cells were the source of the cDNA or gDNA that made up the material.

Some clones are missing from TCRdb's copy, which holds only in-frame ones; the method was immunoSEQ multiplex PCR. The sample carries about 350,000 clones, 89% recorded once. One Seattle source followed patients from active infection through their disease course. Germline V lookup: CDR1 MNHEY, CDR2 SMNVEV (reference sequence). V dropped 8 bases and J dropped 1; count of bases not matched to a gene: 7. CDR3 length: 14 amino acids. The chain joins TRBV27 to TRBJ1-2; 7 nucleotides align to TRBD1. The sequence derives from a woman aged 55-69 years with COVID-19, enrolled during active disease. The sequencing sample was made of peripheral blood. In nucleotides, the CDR3 is TGTGCCAGCGCGAGGGGGACAGATAACTATGGCTACACCTTC. Its protein product is CASARGTDNYGYTF.